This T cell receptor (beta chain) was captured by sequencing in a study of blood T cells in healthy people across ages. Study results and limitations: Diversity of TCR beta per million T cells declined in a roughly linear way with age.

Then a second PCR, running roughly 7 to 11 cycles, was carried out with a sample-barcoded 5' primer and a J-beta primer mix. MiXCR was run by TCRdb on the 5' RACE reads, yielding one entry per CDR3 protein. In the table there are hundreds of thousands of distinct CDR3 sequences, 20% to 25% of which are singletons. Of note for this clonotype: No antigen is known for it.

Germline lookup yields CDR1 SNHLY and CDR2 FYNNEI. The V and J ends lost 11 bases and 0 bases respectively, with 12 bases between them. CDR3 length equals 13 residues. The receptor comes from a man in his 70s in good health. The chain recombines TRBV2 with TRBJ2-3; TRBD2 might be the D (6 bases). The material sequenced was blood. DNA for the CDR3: TGTGCCCAAGGAGGGATAAGCACAGATACGCAGTATTTT. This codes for CAQGGISTDTQYF.